The 15 T cell receptor beta chains presented below share a single source sample, sequenced in a study of T cell responses to AZD1222 COVID-19 vaccine. Assay: immunoSEQ multiplex PCR; the TCRdb copy retains only in-frame clones and omits some. This table holds around 65,000 clones, 76% found once. The sample was peripheral blood, taken on day 0 of AZD1222 vaccination. The receptors here all came from an adult in good health.

This clone occurred a few times. V usage is TRBV27 and J usage is TRBJ1-1, with 7 nucleotides matching TRBD1. This CDR3 is built from 14 residues. V dropped 2 bases and J dropped 4; count of bases not matched to a gene: 4. Germline CDR1 is MNHEY and CDR2 is SMNVEV (reference sequence). CDR3 nucleotide sequence: TGTGCCAGCAGTTTAGGACAGGTAGGCACTGAAGCTTTCTTT. This encodes CASSLGQVGTEAFF.

The gene calls are TRBV5-4 and TRBJ2-3, with D possibly being TRBD1 (6 bases). Germline CDR1 SGHNT, CDR2 YYREEE (reference sequence). V gave up 1 base and J gave up 3 bases, with 6 bases separating them. The CDR3 runs to 13 residues. CDR3 coding DNA: TGTGCCAGCAGCTTGCAGGGGACAGATACGCAGTATTTT. It yields the protein CASSLQGTDTQYF.

J is TRBJ1-5 and V is TRBV27; no reliable D call. Deletions cut 1 base from V and 6 bases from J, with 10 bases between. This CDR3 is built from 14 residues. CDR1 and CDR2 (germline): MNHEY, SMNVEV (reference sequence). This CDR3 is CASSLLGFGQPQHF. CDR3 coding DNA: TGTGCCAGCAGTTTATTAGGGTTTGGTCAGCCCCAGCATTTT.

This sequence joins TRBV5-1 and TRBJ2-3; D remains ambiguous. The CDR3 sequence is 12 residues long. Deletions cut 4 bases from V and 2 bases from J, with 5 bases between. Germline V gives CDR1 SGHRS, CDR2 YFSETQ. The CDR3 sequence: CASSRTTDTQYF. DNA of the CDR3: TGCGCCAGCAGCCGTACCACAGATACGCAGTATTTT.

In this sample, this clone is medium-sized. The chain couples TRBV30 to TRBJ1-5, with D possibly being TRBD1 (5 bases). CDR3 length equals 13 residues. CDR1 and CDR2 (germline): GTSNPN, SVGIG (reference sequence). V was trimmed by 4 bases and J by 5 bases, leaving 12 bases between them. CDR3 region: CAWTEQEYQPQHF. The CDR3 DNA reads TGTGCCTGGACTGAACAGGAGTATCAGCCCCAGCATTTT.

The rearrangement uses TRBV7-2 and TRBJ2-5, with 11 bases aligning to TRBD2. The length of the CDR3 is 16 residues. The V gene's germline CDR1 is SGHTA and CDR2 FQGNSA. Trimming removed 7 bases from V and 5 bases from J; junction bases left unmatched: 12. CDR3 coding DNA: TGTGCCAGCATCCCTGGACTAGCGGGTACGGGGGAGACCCAGTACTTC. Translating gives CASIPGLAGTGETQYF.

This clone was counted only a few times. V is TRBV3-1 (or the pseudogene TRBV3-2) and J is TRBJ1-1; D gene ambiguous. The CDR3 length is 12 residues. Germline values: CDR1 LGHDT, CDR2 YNNKEL (reference sequence). V lost 1 base and J lost 4, with 4 bases in between. The chain's CDR3 is CASSQARTEAFF. CDR3 DNA sequence: TGTGCCAGCAGCCAAGCCCGCACTGAAGCTTTCTTT.

CDR3 nucleotide sequence: TGTGCCAGCATACAGGGAGGAAAGACCCAGTACTTC. This codes for CASIQGGKTQYF. The V gene is TRBV2, the J gene TRBJ2-5; D is tentatively TRBD1 or TRBD2 (6 bases each). CDR1 is SNHLY, CDR2 FYNNEI, per germline. With 7 bases removed from V and 6 bases from J, the gap between germline ends came to 12 bases. The CDR3 totals 12 residues. Filled out from reference TRBV2 and TRBJ2-5, the complete variable domain reads EPEVTQTPSHQVTQMGQEVILRCVPISNHLYFYWYRQILGQKVEFLVSFYNNEISEKSEIFDDQFSVERPDGSNFTLKIRSTKLEDSAMYFCASIQGGKTQYFGPGTRLLVL.

This rearrangement joins TRBV14 to TRBJ1-2; D gene unclear. Trimming left V 0 bases short and J 0 bases short, with 8 bases between. Germline CDR1 is SGHDN and CDR2 is FVKESK. The CDR3 is made up of 15 amino acids. The CDR3 region has the DNA TGTGCCAGCAGCCAAGATGCCGGATCTAACTATGGCTACACCTTC. Its translation is CASSQDAGSNYGYTF.

This chain links TRBV9 with TRBJ2-2, with D possibly TRBD1 on 5 matching bases. The germline V gene encodes CDR1 SGDLS and CDR2 YYNGEE. V dropped 4 bases and J dropped 1 base, with 11 bases sitting between them. The CDR3 totals 15 residues. CDR3 nucleotide sequence: TGTGCCAGCAGCACGCAGACAGTGAACACCGGGGAGCTGTTTTTT. It specifies CASSTQTVNTGELFF.

The chain is built from TRBV19 and TRBJ2-2, with 8 bases fitting TRBD2. The CDR3 runs to 14 residues. Germline lookup yields CDR1 LNHDA and CDR2 SQIVND (reference sequence). Unmatched junction bases numbered 7, after V lost 8 bases and J lost 5 bases. CDR3: CASGEGGGTGELFF. The CDR3 DNA sequence: TGTGCCAGTGGAGAGGGCGGGGGGACCGGGGAGCTGTTTTTT.

This clone was seen only a few times. This sequence joins TRBV12-3 or TRBV12-4 and TRBJ2-1, with D perhaps TRBD1 or TRBD2 (6 bases each). This CDR3 comprises 12 residues. V was pared by 8 bases and J by 5 bases, with 10 bases between. The CDR3 nucleotides are TGTGCCAGCCGAGGGGGGAACAATGAGCAGTTCTTC. Its protein product is CASRGGNNEQFF.

The DNA of the CDR3 is TGTGCCAGCAGTTCCCCTCCGGGGACCCAGTACTTC. It is translated as CASSSPPGTQYF. This chain links TRBV27 with TRBJ2-5; D unresolved. Trimming removed 4 bases from V and 7 bases from J, with 10 bases in between. Germline CDR1 reads MNHEY; CDR2 reads SMNVEV (reference sequence). This CDR3 spans 12 amino acids.

DNA for the CDR3: TGTGCCAGCAGCTTATCTAGCGGGTTCTACAATGAGCAGTTCTTC. Translation gives CASSLSSGFYNEQFF. The chain has TRBV7-8 and TRBJ2-1, with TRBD2 matching over 8 bases. Germline loops: CDR1 SGHVS, CDR2 FQNEAQ. The length of the CDR3 is 15 residues. V lost 2 bases, J lost 3 bases, and 3 bases stayed unmatched.

In this sample, this clone turned up a few times. The genes are TRBV6-2 or TRBV6-3 and TRBJ2-1; D might be TRBD1 (7 bases). Germline values: CDR1 MNHEY, CDR2 SVGEGT. This CDR3 contains 13 residues. Between the trimmed V and J ends, which lost 4 bases and 9 bases, there was a span of 13 bases. This chain's CDR3 is CASSFIQGGEQFF. The CDR3 DNA reads TGTGCCAGCAGTTTTATTCAGGGGGGTGAGCAGTTCTTC.